The table lists the clone carrying this T cell receptor beta chain with a few counts. No antigen is known for it. Other DNA sequences of this sample code for an identical CDR3. This sample is drawn from a study of a mutant IDH1 vaccine in newly diagnosed glioma. Regarding time point: week 5, during vaccination. Doses consisted of 300 ug of mutant IDH1 20-mer peptide each, paired with topical imiquimod. CDR1 is SGHTA, CDR2 FQGNSA, per germline. The CDR3 contains 13 residues. Trimming pared 2 bases from V and 7 bases from J, leaving 9 bases between. Clones were sequenced by immunoSEQ multiplex PCR, and TCRdb holds only the in-frame ones, with some missing. The data show about 40,000 clones, approximately 90% seen once.

The TCR originated in a man aged 45-60 years with glioma. V gene TRBV7-2 combines with J gene TRBJ1-5; perhaps TRBD1 as D (5 bases). Here the sequenced sample was PBMCs, taken from a glioma patient whose treatment included an IDH1 peptide vaccine. This chain's CDR3 is CASSLLGDQPQHF. The CDR3 DNA reads TGTGCCAGCAGCTTACTCGGGGACCAGCCCCAGCATTTT. Variable domain in full (rest from reference TRBV7-2 and TRBJ1-5): GAGVSQSPSNKVTEKGKDVELRCDPISGHTALYWYRQSLGQGLEFLIYFQGNSAPDKSGLPSDRFSAERTGGSVSTLTIQRTQQEDSAVYLCASSLLGDQPQHFGDGTRLSIL.